The rows below give T cell receptor beta chains drawn from one sample of a study of tumour-infiltrating T cells in Burkitt lymphoma. Assay used: immunoSEQ multiplex PCR; TCRdb lists only in-frame clones, some missing. The sample lists some 2,900 clones, approximately 14% occurring once. Specimen: tumor tissue. The receptors were sampled from a human donor with Burkitt lymphoma. Both conserved end residues are part of each CDR3. The D gene is left open where the match is weak. The size of a clone is reported for some rows only, either as once, few or many, or as a class for expanded clones.

d_call	v_call	clone_size	j_call	cdr3_nt	cdr3_aa
NA	TRBV7-2	few	TRBJ2-1	TGTGCCAGCAGCTTAGACTCCGGGACCGCCAATGAGCAGTTCTTC	CASSLDSGTANEQFF
NA	TRBV11-2	NA	TRBJ2-7	TGTGCCAGCAGCTTCGGGACGACCTACGAGCAGTACTTC	CASSFGTTYEQYF
NA	TRBV9	NA	TRBJ2-2	TGTGCCAGCAGCGAACCCGGGGAGCTGTTTTTT	CASSEPGELFF
TRBD1	TRBV7-9	few	TRBJ1-2	TGTGCCAGCAGCCCCGGGACAGGGTTCTTCTATGGCTACACCTTC	CASSPGTGFFYGYTF
TRBD1	TRBV27	NA	TRBJ1-1	TGTGCCAGCAGTGCCACAGGGGGCGCGGGTTGGACTGAAGCTTTCTTT	CASSATGGAGWTEAFF
TRBD1	TRBV5-1	few	TRBJ2-3	TGCGCCAGCAGCCCGGGCCCCTTCCGGGACAGGGGCACAGATACGCAGTATTTT	CASSPGPFRDRGTDTQYF
TRBD2	TRBV4-1	NA	TRBJ2-7	TGCGCCAGCAGCCAAGAGGCGGGGGGCGAGCAGTACTTC	CASSQEAGGEQYF
TRBD1	TRBV10-3	few	TRBJ2-1	TGTGCCATCGGGGCAGGGGGCAATGAGCAGTTCTTC	CAIGAGGNEQFF
TRBD1	TRBV7-2	few	TRBJ2-7	TGTGCCAGCAGCTCGAGAGGCGGGACAGGGGTCGACGAGCAGTACTTC	CASSSRGGTGVDEQYF
NA	TRBV15	few	TRBJ1-1	TGTGCCACCAGCAGAGACCGAAAGACGAACTCAGGGACGAACACTGAAGCTTTCTTT	CATSRDRKTNSGTNTEAFF
NA	TRBV6-5	few	TRBJ1-2	TGTGCCAGCAGCCGCAACCCCCTGGCTGGGGACGGCTACACCTTC	CASSRNPLAGDGYTF
TRBD1	TRBV9	NA	TRBJ2-7	TGTGCCAGCAGCGCGACCGACAGGGGGATTAAAAGGGAGCAGTACTTC	CASSATDRGIKREQYF
TRBD2	TRBV18	NA	TRBJ2-1	TGTGCCAGCTCACCACCAGCTAGCGGGCGGAATGAGCAGTTCTTC	CASSPPASGRNEQFF
TRBD2	TRBV30	NA	TRBJ2-7	TGTGCCTGGAGTATAGGACTAGCGGGGGGAGGGGACGAGCAGTACTTC	CAWSIGLAGGGDEQYF
TRBD2	TRBV29-1	few	TRBJ2-2	TGCAGCGCTAAGGGACTAGCGGGAGTCCACACCGGGGAGCTGTTTTTT	CSAKGLAGVHTGELFF
TRBD2	TRBV5-4	NA	TRBJ2-7	TGTGCCAGCAGCGCGACTAGCGGGAGCCTCTCCTACGAGCAGTACTTC	CASSATSGSLSYEQYF
TRBD2	TRBV4-2	few	TRBJ2-1	TGTGCCAGCAGCCAAGAACTGCCGCGGGAGGGACCCTATAATGAGCAGTTCTTC	CASSQELPREGPYNEQFF
TRBD1	TRBV9	NA	TRBJ1-2	TGTGCCAGCAGCGGGATGGGACAGGACCCCTATGGCTACACCTTC	CASSGMGQDPYGYTF
NA	TRBV9	NA	TRBJ2-3	TGTGCCAGCAGCCCTCCAAGGGGGACGCAGTATTTT	CASSPPRGTQYF
NA	TRBV5-1	NA	TRBJ1-1	TGCGCCAGCAGATCCGACACCTTGAACACTGAAGCTTTCTTT	CASRSDTLNTEAFF
NA	TRBV29-1	few	TRBJ2-7	TGCAGCGCGAACGGAGGTTACTCCTACGAGCAGTACTTC	CSANGGYSYEQYF
NA	TRBV30	NA	TRBJ1-6	TGTGCCTGGAGACAGGTTAATTCACCCCTCCACTTT	CAWRQVNSPLHF
TRBD2	TRBV5-6	NA	TRBJ2-3	TGTGCCAGCAGCTTGGTGTCTAGCGGGAGTAGCACAGATACGCAGTATTTT	CASSLVSSGSSTDTQYF
NA	TRBV9	few	TRBJ2-2	TGTGCCAGCAGCGTAGGCCAGGGTTCGGGCGAGCTGTTTTTT	CASSVGQGSGELFF
TRBD1	TRBV5-6	few	TRBJ1-6	TGTGCCAGCAGCTTCGGGACAGCTAATTCACCCCTCCACTTT	CASSFGTANSPLHF
NA	TRBV30	NA	TRBJ2-7	TGTGCCTGGAGTTTAAAAGGGACCTACGAGCAGTACTTC	CAWSLKGTYEQYF
TRBD2	TRBV5-1	few	TRBJ2-1	TGCGCCAGCAGCTTTCAGCGGGGGGCCAGGGATGAGCAGTTCTTC	CASSFQRGARDEQFF
TRBD2	TRBV4-3	large	TRBJ2-5	TGCGCCAGCAGCCAAGGGACGGGGGAGGGCGAGACCCAGTACTTC	CASSQGTGEGETQYF
NA	TRBV7-2	NA	TRBJ2-7	TGTGCCAGCAGCCTGCACGGTTTTATAGGGCAGTACTTC	CASSLHGFIGQYF
NA	TRBV19	NA	TRBJ2-1	TGTGCCAGTAGTACCAGTATTGAGCAGTTCTTC	CASSTSIEQFF
NA	TRBV28	NA	TRBJ2-3	TGTGCCAGCAGTTTTAACCAGGGCGGTTCACGCACAGATACGCAGTATTTT	CASSFNQGGSRTDTQYF
NA	TRBV30	few	TRBJ1-5	TGTGCCTGGAGTGTTCACCTCAATCAGCCCCAGCATTTT	CAWSVHLNQPQHF
TRBD1	TRBV6-1	NA	TRBJ2-1	TGTGCCAGCAGTGCCCCTCCCACGGGACAGGGGTACAATGAGCAGTTCTTC	CASSAPPTGQGYNEQFF
NA	TRBV7-9	few	TRBJ2-7	TGTGCCAGCAGCTTCGGACAGAACTCAAAAAGCTCCTACGAGCAGTACTTC	CASSFGQNSKSSYEQYF
TRBD2	TRBV7-2	few	TRBJ2-7	TGTGCCAGCAGCTCCACCGGGACTAGCCCCGAGCAGTACTTC	CASSSTGTSPEQYF
TRBD2	TRBV9	NA	TRBJ2-1	TGTGCCAGCAGCGGACGGGCGGGAGACAACTCCTACAATGAGCAGTTCTTC	CASSGRAGDNSYNEQFF
TRBD1	TRBV7-9	few	TRBJ2-7	TGTGCCAGCAGCTTCCGACCGGACAGGGGTAATCAGCAGTACTTC	CASSFRPDRGNQQYF